This TCR beta chain derives from a study of blood T cell repertoires in COVID-19 (dated by TCRdb to 2018 to 2020). Study-level background: Collaborator samples came from the United States, Italy and Spain and covered acute and convalescent phases of COVID-19. The dataset comprised deeply sampled blood TCRbeta repertoires from subjects exposed to, actively infected with, or recovered from COVID-19. Samples were obtained from the ongoing ImmuneRACE study (first 160 participants) and from 1,200 or so subjects provided by 6 global collaborators. Nearly every sample came with metadata listing a de-identified subject ID, COVID-19 status, age in years and sex. The prospective study material was composed of cDNA or gDNA derived from T cells, B-cell-depleted T cells, or PBMCs. The repertoires were released in a freely available public database meant as a resource for research on the immune response to SARS-CoV-2. HLA class I and class II types, where available, came from metadata supplied by the sample provider rather than from assay-based typing.

As concerns this clone: Its cognate antigen has yet to be identified. The sample holds no much larger clone one base away, and base qualities are not on file.

TCRbeta CDR3 regions were amplified from genomic DNA using the immunoSEQ Assay, a bias-controlled multiplex PCR. From the authors' description of their analysis: The number of nucleated cells in each sample was estimated by amplification of reference gene primers within the assay. To quantify the absolute abundance of each unique TCRbeta CDR3 rearrangement, sequence reads were collapsed and filtered. For each sample, productive Simpson clonality was calculated by taking the square root of Simpson's diversity index across productive rearrangements. The source is immuneACCESS, and TCRdb retained only in-frame sequences with V and J called. Part of the clones is not carried over; for the studies checked, unresolved V genes explain less than half of this, and the remainder is unexplained. The DNA gave D and trimming, while V, J and clone size come from that table. Recorded for this sample are 210,000 or so clones; around 90% of them occurred a single time. About 3.5% of the sample belongs to the ten largest clones.

In the prospective study, participants were roughly 18 to 100 years old, resided in 24 geographic areas of the United States, and were enrolled through a virtual design. In the prospective study, cohorts were assigned on the basis of participant-reported clinical history obtained from a screening survey and a study questionnaire. Exposed participants were defined as having been in contact with someone with a PCR-confirmed or clinician-diagnosed COVID-19 case within 2 weeks of study entry. In the prospective study, whole blood, serum and a nasopharyngeal or oropharyngeal swab were collected from each participant by mobile phlebotomists. Additional blood draws and questionnaires over an approximately 2-month period could optionally be provided by prospective study participants. Blood samples from the prospective study were shipped frozen or at room temperature prior to DNA extraction. Summary of the overall study and its limitations: The quantity of clinical and demographic metadata differed by source and by participant and was supplied without curation.

This TCR was sampled from a woman aged 25 to 39 who had been exposed to COVID-19. Sequenced material: PBMCs or T cells enriched from blood (not recorded which).

The nucleotides are TGTGCCAGCAGTTTACTGGGACTAGCTTTACGCACGAGCACAGATACGCAGTATTTT. Its coded protein is CASSLLGLALRTSTDTQYF. This chain joins TRBV28 to TRBJ2-3, with 9 junctional bases fitting TRBD2. The cysteine opens and the phenylalanine closes a CDR3 of 19 amino acids. Only the CDR3 portion is preserved as DNA: 57 bases, with reading frame beginning at the first base. V is cut back by 2 bases and J by 0 bases, with 12 bases in the junction unmatched. From the germline V gene, CDR1 is MDHEN and CDR2 is SYDVKM.